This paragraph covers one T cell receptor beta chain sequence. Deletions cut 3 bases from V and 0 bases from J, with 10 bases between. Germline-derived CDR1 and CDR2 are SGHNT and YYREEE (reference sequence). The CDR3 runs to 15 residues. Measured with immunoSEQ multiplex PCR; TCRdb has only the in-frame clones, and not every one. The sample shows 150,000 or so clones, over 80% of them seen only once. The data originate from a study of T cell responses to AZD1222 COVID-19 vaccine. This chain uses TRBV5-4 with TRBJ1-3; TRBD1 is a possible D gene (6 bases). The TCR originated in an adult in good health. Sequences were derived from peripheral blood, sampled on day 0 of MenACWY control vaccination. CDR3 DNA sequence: TGTGCCAGCAGCTCCGACAGGAGCTCTGGAAACACCATATATTTT. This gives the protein CASSSDRSSGNTIYF.